This entry lists 20 T cell receptor beta chains sequenced from one sample in a study of blood T cells in healthy people across ages. Combining a sample-barcoded 5' primer with a J-beta primer mix, a second PCR ran for roughly 6 to 12 cycles. TCRdb passed the 5' RACE reads through MiXCR, listing each CDR3 protein once. The sample carries about 500,000 distinct CDR3 sequences, approximately 25% recorded once. These same records also appear under a second study, on T cells of mothers and their children.

Sequenced sample: blood. The origin of the receptors is a boy under 18 in good health.

The chain has TRBV15 and TRBJ2-5; D is unresolved. Between the trimmed V and J ends, which lost 4 bases and 5 bases, there was a span of 14 bases. The CDR3 has 14 residues. CDR1 LNHNV and CDR2 YYDKDF come from the germline V gene (reference sequence). CDR3 DNA sequence: TGTGCCACCAGCATGGACCGCCTCCGGGAGACCCAGTACTTC. This sequence encodes CATSMDRLRETQYF.

The J gene is TRBJ2-5, the V gene TRBV4-3; TRBD2 aligns across 12 bases. V shed 3 bases and J 4 bases; nucleotides not matched to a gene: 3. CDR3 length: 15 amino acids. Germline V lookup: CDR1 LGHNA, CDR2 YSLEER. CDR3 nucleotides: TGCGCCAGCAGCCAGGCGGGACTAGCGGGAGAGACCCAGTACTTC. It yields the protein CASSQAGLAGETQYF.

The genes are TRBV27 and TRBJ1-5; no definite D call. Per germline, CDR1 MNHEY and CDR2 SMNVEV (reference sequence). The length of the CDR3 is 16 residues. Between the trimmed V and J ends, which lost 2 bases and 0 bases, there was a span of 11 bases. The CDR3 DNA reads as TGTGCCAGCAGTTTAACCGGGAAATTTAGCAATCAGCCCCAGCATTTT. Translated, it gives CASSLTGKFSNQPQHF.

The chain is built from TRBV7-2 and TRBJ2-7; a weak D match, TRBD2 (6 bases). The CDR3 covers 15 residues. V was trimmed by 3 bases and J by 1 base, leaving 13 bases between them. The germline CDR1 and CDR2 sequences are SGHTA and FQGNSA. The CDR3 loop reads CASSFGTSSSYEQYF. The CDR3 DNA reads TGTGCCAGCAGCTTCGGTACTAGCAGTTCCTACGAGCAGTACTTC. Together with reference TRBV7-2 and TRBJ2-7, the CDR3 gives the full variable domain: GAGVSQSPSNKVTEKGKDVELRCDPISGHTALYWYRQSLGQGLEFLIYFQGNSAPDKSGLPSDRFSAERTGGSVSTLTIQRTQQEDSAVYLCASSFGTSSSYEQYFGPGTRLTVT.

In its sample, this clonotype was seen a few times. The J gene is TRBJ2-1, the V gene TRBV7-2; 8 positions agree with TRBD2. V shed 8 bases, J shed 4 bases, and the junction held 13 bases outside the gene matches. Germline CDR1 reads SGHTA; CDR2 reads FQGNSA. The CDR3 totals 16 residues. The CDR3 reads CASAGAGGRDYNEQFF. Here the CDR3 DNA reads TGTGCCAGCGCAGGGGCGGGGGGAAGGGATTACAATGAGCAGTTCTTC.

The CDR3 loop is CASSVDRGKSYEQYF. The CDR3 DNA reads TGCGCCAGCAGCGTGGACAGGGGGAAATCCTACGAGCAGTACTTC. The chain links TRBV5-1 to TRBJ2-7, with 10 bases fitting TRBD1. With V trimmed by 4 bases and J by 1 base, 5 bases remained unmatched. Looked up from germline, CDR1 is SGHRS and CDR2 is YFSETQ. The CDR3 length is 15 residues. The full variable domain, rest sourced from reference TRBV5-1 and TRBJ2-7, is KAGVTQTPRYLIKTRGQQVTLSCSPISGHRSVSWYQQTPGQGLQFLFEYFSETQRNKGNFPGRFSGRQFSNSRSEMNVSTLELGDSALYLCASSVDRGKSYEQYFGPGTRLTVT.

This clonotype turned up a few times. Likely a read error: the CDR3 ends without its conserved phenylalanine or tryptophan. The chain has TRBV7-9 and TRBJ2-7; 7 nucleotides agree with TRBD2. CDR1 is SEHNR and CDR2 is FQNEAQ in the germline V gene (reference sequence). Losses at the gene ends were 4 bases for V and 2 bases for J; bases not matched to a gene: 17. The CDR3 length is 18 residues. Here the CDR3 reads CASSSREGLAEPPYEQYS. In DNA, the CDR3 is TGTGCCAGCAGCTCCCGCGAGGGGCTAGCGGAGCCACCCTACGAGCAGTACTCC.

This clonotype was detected a few times. This chain links TRBV7-2 with TRBJ1-1, with 9 bases that match TRBD1. This CDR3 contains 14 residues. Germline V lookup: CDR1 SGHTA, CDR2 FQGNSA. With 5 bases clipped from V and 8 bases from J, the junction kept 9 bases outside the gene matches. CDR3 DNA sequence: TGTGCCAGCAGCCACTCTTACAGGGGGCAGGAAGCTTTCTTT. Translation gives CASSHSYRGQEAFF.

J is TRBJ2-4 and V is TRBV3-1; perhaps TRBD1 as D (6 bases). The CDR3 totals 12 residues. The ends were cut back, 4 bases at V and 8 bases at J, with 9 bases in the middle. The germline V gene has CDR1 LGHDT and CDR2 YNNKEL (reference sequence). The CDR3 DNA is TGTGCCAGCAGCCGCCCAGGGGACATTCAGTACTTC. Amino acids: CASSRPGDIQYF.

This clonotype was observed a few times. The rearrangement joins TRBV6-2 or TRBV6-3 to TRBJ2-3; perhaps TRBD2 as D (6 bases). V gave up 4 bases and J gave up 4 bases, with 21 bases separating them. Germline V gives CDR1 MNHEY, CDR2 SVGEGT. This CDR3 is built from 17 residues. The CDR3 DNA reads as TGTGCCAGCAGTTGGCCGGGACTTAATTATTCGGCAGATACGCAGTATTTT. Protein product: CASSWPGLNYSADTQYF.

This rearrangement joins TRBV29-1 to TRBJ2-5; 9 bases line up with TRBD2. Germline CDR1 is SQVTM and CDR2 is ANQGSEA. This CDR3 is 14 amino acids long. V gave up 0 bases and J gave up 6 bases; unmatched junction bases: 5. The DNA of the CDR3 is TGCAGCGTTGAAGAGCGGGAGGGAGGGAAGACCCAGTACTTC. It translates to CSVEEREGGKTQYF.

This clonotype was seen a handful of times. The chain couples TRBV7-2 to TRBJ2-5; D may match TRBD1 or TRBD2 (5 bases each). The DNA end is more similar to TRBJ2-1, so the J call may be wrong. Germline V gives CDR1 SGHTA, CDR2 FQGNSA. The CDR3 spans 12 residues. The CDR3 protein is CASSLTPGTQFF. In nucleotides, the CDR3 is TGTGCCAGCAGCTTAACCCCCGGGACCCAGTTCTTC.

This chain links TRBV7-9 with TRBJ1-5, with D perhaps TRBD1 (5 bases). The germline CDR1 and CDR2 sequences are SEHNR and FQNEAQ (reference sequence). The CDR3 totals 15 residues. V dropped 5 bases and J dropped 3 bases, with 14 bases sitting between them. The CDR3 coding sequence is TGTGCCAGCAGCGCGATGGCAGGGACCAATCAGCCCCAGCATTTT. It translates to CASSAMAGTNQPQHF.

This chain joins TRBV29-1 and TRBJ1-2; D may be TRBD1 (6 bases). Germline CDR1 reads SQVTM; CDR2 reads ANQGSEA. Trimming removed 4 bases at V and 3 bases at J, with 18 bases between. CDR3 length: 15 amino acids. CDR3 region: CSVAMRGAPHYGYTF. The CDR3 nucleotides are TGCAGCGTTGCGATGCGGGGGGCACCCCACTATGGCTACACCTTC.

The table lists this clonotype with a few counts. This chain links TRBV11-2 with TRBJ2-2; TRBD1 matches at 9 bases. This CDR3 has 15 amino acids. V lost 5 bases and J lost 6; bases outside the gene matches: 7. Looked up from germline, CDR1 is SGHAT and CDR2 is FQNNGV. The CDR3 region is CASSPPGQGAGELFF. The CDR3 DNA sequence: TGTGCCAGCAGCCCGCCGGGACAGGGTGCCGGGGAGCTGTTTTTT. Drawing the rest from reference TRBV11-2 and TRBJ2-2, the complete variable domain is EAGVAQSPRYKIIEKRQSVAFWCNPISGHATLYWYQQILGQGPKLLIQFQNNGVVDDSQLPKDRFSAERLKGVDSTLKIQPAKLEDSAVYLCASSPPGQGAGELFFGEGSRLTVL.

The CDR3 reads CASSLLGSGSYEQYF. DNA for the CDR3: TGTGCCAGCAGCCTCCTCGGTAGCGGGAGCTACGAGCAGTACTTC. The chain uses TRBV28 and TRBJ2-7, with 9 bases that match TRBD2. V was clipped by 6 bases and J by 3 bases; unmatched bases: 9. The germline V gene encodes CDR1 MDHEN and CDR2 SYDVKM. The CDR3 contains 15 residues.

This sequence joins TRBV7-3 and TRBJ1-2; TRBD1 matches 8 bases. V lost 4 bases to trimming and J lost 3 bases; unmatched junction nucleotides: 34. Germline V gives CDR1 SGHTA, CDR2 FQGTGA. CDR3 length: 24 amino acids. The CDR3 loop reads CASSSDIVRGARGRMDYYYYGYTF. CDR3 nucleotides: TGTGCCAGCAGCTCCGATATAGTAAGGGGGGCCAGGGGGCGAATGGACTACTACTACTATGGCTACACCTTC. Full variable domain (rest looked up from reference TRBV7-3 and TRBJ1-2): GAGVSQTPSNKVTEKGKYVELRCDPISGHTALYWYRQSLGQGPEFLIYFQGTGAADDSGLPNDRFFAVRPEGSVSTLKIQRTERGDSAVYLCASSSDIVRGARGRMDYYYYGYTFGSGTRLTVV.

This clonotype has just a few counts. V is TRBV20-1 and J is TRBJ2-1; a weak D match, TRBD1 (6 bases). From germline, CDR1 is DFQATT and CDR2 SNEGSKA (reference sequence). Trimming removed 4 bases from V and 12 bases from J, with 10 bases in between. CDR3 length equals 10 residues. In DNA form, the CDR3 reads TGCAGTGCTAAGCAGGGGTCGCAGTTCTTC. Protein product: CSAKQGSQFF.

This clonotype has a count of ten or more. The rearrangement joins TRBV4-3 to TRBJ2-7, with unresolved D. This CDR3 contains 17 residues. Germline loops: CDR1 LGHNA, CDR2 YSLEER. Trimming removed 1 base from V and 0 bases from J, with 16 bases in between. CDR3 nucleotides: TGCGCCAGCAGCCAAGCCCTACCGACCGTGATCTCCTACGAGCAGTACTTC. Protein product: CASSQALPTVISYEQYF.

The CDR3 loop reads CASSQEVAGGPLDTQYF. The DNA for the CDR3 is TGCGCCAGCAGCCAAGAGGTAGCGGGGGGGCCGCTTGATACGCAGTATTTT. The V and J genes are TRBV4-3 and TRBJ2-3; the match to TRBD2 covers 11 bases. The CDR3 extends over 17 amino acids. Trimming cost V 0 bases and J 6 bases; bases outside gene matches: 8. The germline V gene has CDR1 LGHNA and CDR2 YSLEER.